The rows below give T cell receptor beta chains drawn from one sample of a study of cytotoxic CD8 clonotypes in ibrutinib-treated CLL. TCRdb's copy holds only in-frame clones and misses some; the assay was immunoSEQ multiplex PCR. The data hold about 89,000 clones, with about 72% observed a single time. The sample was PBMCs, taken after 12 months of ibrutinib treatment. The receptors were gathered from a human donor with chronic lymphocytic leukemia. Each CDR3 is given without its conserved first and last residue. D genes are given only for firm matches.

cdr3_aa: ASSSRLAGPQETQY
d_call: TRBD2
v_call: TRBV7-2
j_call: TRBJ2-5

cdr3_aa: ASRSGRGRLAHHCNEQF
d_call: NA
v_call: TRBV12-2
j_call: TRBJ2-1

cdr3_aa: ASSRQGENIQY
d_call: TRBD1
v_call: TRBV18
j_call: TRBJ2-4

cdr3_aa: ASSLGGPSNEQF
d_call: TRBD1
v_call: TRBV5-1
j_call: TRBJ2-1

cdr3_aa: ASSDGPQETQY
d_call: NA
v_call: TRBV6-4
j_call: TRBJ2-5

cdr3_aa: ASSPPEETQY
d_call: NA
v_call: TRBV18
j_call: TRBJ2-5

cdr3_aa: ASWGVMSGNTIY
d_call: NA
v_call: TRBV28
j_call: TRBJ1-3

cdr3_aa: ASSPGHSLEKLF
d_call: NA
v_call: TRBV28
j_call: TRBJ1-4

cdr3_aa: ASSSGQLGAYGYT
d_call: NA
v_call: TRBV28
j_call: TRBJ1-2

cdr3_aa: ASSLTGGGSPLH
d_call: TRBD1
v_call: TRBV7-9
j_call: TRBJ1-6

cdr3_aa: ATRRAGVNEQF
d_call: TRBD2
v_call: TRBV14
j_call: TRBJ2-1

cdr3_aa: ASSLSPGGQVNFYTQY
d_call: TRBD1
v_call: TRBV27
j_call: TRBJ2-3

cdr3_aa: ASSSNSLGVAGEETQY
d_call: TRBD2
v_call: TRBV7-8
j_call: TRBJ2-5

cdr3_aa: ASSARGQGEAF
d_call: TRBD1
v_call: TRBV7-9
j_call: TRBJ1-1

cdr3_aa: ASSQGDRGLRNEQF
d_call: TRBD1
v_call: TRBV11-2
j_call: TRBJ2-1

cdr3_aa: SARSSGELF
d_call: NA
v_call: TRBV20-1
j_call: TRBJ2-2

cdr3_aa: ASSIVSGHGADTQY
d_call: NA
v_call: TRBV19
j_call: TRBJ2-3

cdr3_aa: ASSGSGRGQPQH
d_call: NA
v_call: TRBV6-1
j_call: TRBJ1-5

cdr3_aa: AWKSTGNTEAF
d_call: NA
v_call: TRBV30
j_call: TRBJ1-1

cdr3_aa: ACNYQTSGAADTQY
d_call: TRBD2
v_call: TRBV30
j_call: TRBJ2-3

cdr3_aa: ASRLTGNYEQY
d_call: TRBD1
v_call: TRBV6-5
j_call: TRBJ2-7

cdr3_aa: ASRKTGGAHGYT
d_call: TRBD1
v_call: TRBV27
j_call: TRBJ1-2

cdr3_aa: ASSLETGGYYNEQF
d_call: NA
v_call: TRBV4-1
j_call: TRBJ2-1

cdr3_aa: ASSGDWANVLT
d_call: NA
v_call: TRBV5-1
j_call: TRBJ2-6

cdr3_aa: ASSSPARNRLIWETQY
d_call: NA
v_call: TRBV7-3
j_call: TRBJ2-5

cdr3_aa: ASSPSSAGNTIY
d_call: NA
v_call: TRBV5-1
j_call: TRBJ1-3

cdr3_aa: ASSLGTGVYEQY
d_call: TRBD1
v_call: TRBV5-6
j_call: TRBJ2-7

cdr3_aa: ASSLEATFVLT
d_call: NA
v_call: TRBV5-6
j_call: TRBJ2-6

cdr3_aa: ASSSPEIRGTQY
d_call: NA
v_call: TRBV7-2
j_call: TRBJ2-5

cdr3_aa: ASSTPPADTQY
d_call: NA
v_call: TRBV5-6
j_call: TRBJ2-3

cdr3_aa: ASRPGQGNYGYT
d_call: NA
v_call: TRBV6-1
j_call: TRBJ1-2

cdr3_aa: ASSPAVGAKSGELF
d_call: NA
v_call: TRBV7-2
j_call: TRBJ2-2

cdr3_aa: ASSPGQGDTQY
d_call: TRBD1
v_call: TRBV7-9
j_call: TRBJ2-3

cdr3_aa: ASSLEPGSYNEQF
d_call: NA
v_call: TRBV7-2
j_call: TRBJ2-1

cdr3_aa: ASSPRQRITNGYT
d_call: NA
v_call: TRBV13
j_call: TRBJ1-2

cdr3_aa: ATSRDLGQAF
d_call: NA
v_call: TRBV15
j_call: TRBJ1-1

cdr3_aa: ASSPSVGGKSYNEQF
d_call: NA
v_call: TRBV7-7
j_call: TRBJ2-1

cdr3_aa: AIRGQADNSPLH
d_call: TRBD1
v_call: TRBV10-3
j_call: TRBJ1-6

cdr3_aa: ASSENPRGIDTQY
d_call: NA
v_call: TRBV2
j_call: TRBJ2-3

cdr3_aa: ASSLGLAEQETQY
d_call: TRBD2
v_call: TRBV6-1
j_call: TRBJ2-5

cdr3_aa: ASSRTTGTMNTEAF
d_call: NA
v_call: TRBV18
j_call: TRBJ1-1

cdr3_aa: ASSLYIQETQY
d_call: NA
v_call: TRBV7-2
j_call: TRBJ2-5

cdr3_aa: AAGREAF
d_call: NA
v_call: TRBV7-8
j_call: TRBJ1-1

cdr3_aa: SVIATNEKLF
d_call: NA
v_call: TRBV29-1
j_call: TRBJ1-4